The rows below give T cell receptor beta chains drawn from one sample of a study of blood T cell repertoires in COVID-19. Repertoires were generated with immunoSEQ multiplex PCR, while TCRdb's copy carries only in-frame clones and drops some. Found here are over 150,000 clones, roughly 93% of them singletons; the top ten hold less than 2.5%. Material: peripheral blood. The receptor source for this set is a man between 18 and 35 years old with acute or convalescent COVID-19. Each CDR3 is given with its conserved first and last residue. A D gene is named only where the DNA matches it firmly. Not all rows give a size; the values are once, few, many and, for expanded clones, a class.

v_call: TRBV19
clone_size: .
j_call: TRBJ1-5
d_call: TRBD1
cdr3_length: 14
cdr3_aa: CASSGGQGFQPQHF
cdr3_nt: TGTGCCAGTAGTGGCGGACAGGGGTTTCAGCCCCAGCATTTT

v_call: TRBV24-1
clone_size: .
j_call: TRBJ2-2
d_call: TRBD1
cdr3_length: 16
cdr3_aa: CATSDLGTGGTGELFF
cdr3_nt: TGTGCCACCAGTGATTTGGGGACAGGGGGCACCGGGGAGCTGTTTTTT

v_call: TRBV29-1
clone_size: .
j_call: TRBJ2-3
d_call: .
cdr3_length: 12
cdr3_aa: CSVRGSPDTQYF
cdr3_nt: TGCAGCGTACGGGGGTCCCCAGATACGCAGTATTTT

v_call: TRBV5-4
clone_size: .
j_call: TRBJ2-1
d_call: TRBD2
cdr3_length: 15
cdr3_aa: CASSFSGVFSGRQFF
cdr3_nt: TGTGCCAGCAGCTTTAGCGGGGTGTTCTCAGGGCGGCAGTTCTTC

v_call: TRBV5-1
clone_size: .
j_call: TRBJ1-2
d_call: TRBD1
cdr3_length: 14
cdr3_aa: CASSQGQGNYGYTF
cdr3_nt: TGCGCCAGCAGCCAGGGACAGGGCAACTATGGCTACACCTTC

v_call: TRBV3-1/TRBV3-2
clone_size: .
j_call: TRBJ1-2
d_call: TRBD1
cdr3_length: 15
cdr3_aa: CASSQFRDSLYGYTF
cdr3_nt: TGTGCCAGCAGCCAATTCCGGGACAGTCTGTATGGCTACACCTTC

v_call: TRBV7-9
clone_size: .
j_call: TRBJ2-1
d_call: TRBD1
cdr3_length: 16
cdr3_aa: CASSLTDRGLLNEQFF
cdr3_nt: TGTGCCAGCAGCCTAACCGACAGGGGGCTGCTTAATGAGCAGTTCTTC

v_call: TRBV19
clone_size: .
j_call: TRBJ1-3
d_call: TRBD1
cdr3_length: 14
cdr3_aa: CASKKGQAGNTIYF
cdr3_nt: TGTGCCAGTAAAAAAGGACAGGCGGGGAACACCATATATTTT

v_call: TRBV5-1
clone_size: .
j_call: TRBJ1-6
d_call: TRBD1
cdr3_length: 15
cdr3_aa: CASSLEGTGGSPLHF
cdr3_nt: TGCGCCAGCAGCTTGGAAGGGACAGGGGGCTCACCCCTCCACTTT

v_call: TRBV4-2
clone_size: .
j_call: TRBJ1-6
d_call: TRBD1
cdr3_length: 17
cdr3_aa: CASSRPPTGGGNSPLHF
cdr3_nt: TGTGCCAGCAGCCGCCCCCCCACAGGGGGGGGTAATTCACCCCTCCACTTT

v_call: TRBV28
clone_size: .
j_call: TRBJ2-2
d_call: .
cdr3_length: 13
cdr3_aa: CASSLGHTGELFF
cdr3_nt: TGTGCCAGCAGTTTAGGGCACACCGGGGAGCTGTTTTTT

v_call: TRBV5-6
clone_size: .
j_call: TRBJ2-2
d_call: .
cdr3_length: 11
cdr3_aa: CASSLSGELFF
cdr3_nt: TGTGCCAGCAGCCTCTCCGGGGAGCTGTTTTTT

v_call: TRBV10-3
clone_size: .
j_call: TRBJ1-4
d_call: .
cdr3_length: 16
cdr3_aa: CAISEGVGSGIGKLFF
cdr3_nt: TGTGCCATCAGTGAAGGGGTCGGGTCAGGGATTGGAAAACTGTTTTTT

v_call: TRBV5-1
clone_size: once
j_call: TRBJ1-2
d_call: .
cdr3_length: 14
cdr3_aa: CASSRYPGDYGYTF
cdr3_nt: TGCGCCAGCAGCCGCTACCCCGGGGACTATGGCTACACCTTC

v_call: TRBV19
clone_size: once
j_call: TRBJ2-5
d_call: TRBD2
cdr3_length: 14
cdr3_aa: CASSRLAGEETQYF
cdr3_nt: TGTGCCAGTAGCCGACTAGCGGGGGAAGAGACCCAGTACTTC

v_call: TRBV5-1
clone_size: .
j_call: TRBJ2-1
d_call: TRBD2
cdr3_length: 15
cdr3_aa: CASYGAGVSDNEQFF
cdr3_nt: TGCGCCAGCTATGGCGCGGGAGTTAGTGACAATGAGCAGTTCTTC

v_call: TRBV5-5
clone_size: .
j_call: TRBJ2-5
d_call: TRBD2
cdr3_length: 15
cdr3_aa: CASSLDPGGRETQYF
cdr3_nt: TGTGCCAGCAGCTTGGACCCGGGGGGGCGAGAGACCCAGTACTTC

v_call: TRBV5-8
clone_size: .
j_call: TRBJ2-7
d_call: TRBD2
cdr3_length: 15
cdr3_aa: CASSLIAGGPEEQYF
cdr3_nt: TGTGCCAGCAGCCTGATAGCGGGAGGGCCAGAAGAGCAGTACTTC

v_call: TRBV6-5
clone_size: .
j_call: TRBJ1-1
d_call: .
cdr3_length: 13
cdr3_aa: CASINRVNTEAFF
cdr3_nt: TGTGCCAGCATTAACAGGGTCAACACTGAAGCTTTCTTT

v_call: TRBV5-1
clone_size: .
j_call: TRBJ2-5
d_call: .
cdr3_length: 15
cdr3_aa: CASIPRGQPQETQYF
cdr3_nt: TGCGCCAGCATCCCCCGAGGACAGCCTCAAGAGACCCAGTACTTC

v_call: TRBV2
clone_size: once
j_call: TRBJ2-5
d_call: .
cdr3_length: 11
cdr3_aa: CASTGEETQYF
cdr3_nt: TGTGCCAGCACAGGGGAAGAGACCCAGTACTTC

v_call: TRBV2
clone_size: few
j_call: TRBJ2-3
d_call: .
cdr3_length: 14
cdr3_aa: CASSVARRADTQYF
cdr3_nt: TGTGCCAGCAGTGTGGCTAGGAGGGCAGATACGCAGTATTTT

v_call: TRBV3-1/TRBV3-2
clone_size: .
j_call: TRBJ2-3
d_call: .
cdr3_length: 13
cdr3_aa: CASSPLGYDTQYF
cdr3_nt: TGTGCCAGCAGCCCCCTCGGTTATGATACGCAGTATTTT

v_call: TRBV27
clone_size: .
j_call: TRBJ1-2
d_call: .
cdr3_length: 14
cdr3_aa: CASSLRQDNYGYTF
cdr3_nt: TGTGCCAGCAGTTTGCGACAGGACAACTATGGCTACACCTTC

v_call: TRBV19
clone_size: .
j_call: TRBJ1-6
d_call: .
cdr3_length: 15
cdr3_aa: CASSTRGPYNSPLHF
cdr3_nt: TGTGCCAGTAGTACCAGGGGCCCCTATAATTCACCCCTCCACTTT

v_call: TRBV6-5
clone_size: .
j_call: TRBJ2-2
d_call: .
cdr3_length: 15
cdr3_aa: CASTVGNRYTGELFF
cdr3_nt: TGTGCCAGCACTGTCGGGAATCGGTACACCGGGGAGCTGTTTTTT

v_call: TRBV5-1
clone_size: .
j_call: TRBJ2-3
d_call: TRBD2
cdr3_length: 17
cdr3_aa: CASSTGTSGGLSSTQYF
cdr3_nt: TGCGCCAGCAGCACCGGGACTAGCGGGGGGTTATCGAGTACGCAGTATTTT

v_call: TRBV13
clone_size: .
j_call: TRBJ1-5
d_call: .
cdr3_length: 19
cdr3_aa: CASSLGRGSRKRGDQPQHF
cdr3_nt: TGTGCCAGCAGCTTGGGCAGGGGCTCCCGAAAACGGGGAGATCAGCCCCAGCATTTT

v_call: TRBV6-5
clone_size: .
j_call: TRBJ2-7
d_call: TRBD1
cdr3_length: 15
cdr3_aa: CASTLTGTGVYEQYF
cdr3_nt: TGTGCCAGCACTCTTACCGGGACAGGAGTCTACGAGCAGTACTTC

v_call: TRBV19
clone_size: .
j_call: TRBJ2-2
d_call: TRBD2
cdr3_length: 17
cdr3_aa: CASSITASGRAAGELFF
cdr3_nt: TGTGCCAGTAGTATAACCGCTAGCGGGAGGGCCGCCGGGGAGCTGTTTTTT